Listed below are T cell receptor beta chains from one sample, sequenced in a study of Ad26.COV2.S vaccination and SARS-CoV-2 variants. Sequenced by immunoSEQ multiplex PCR; TCRdb stores in-frame clones only, minus some. The table includes 400,000 to 450,000 clones, about 90% detected once. This sample comprised peripheral blood, obtained in a trial of Ad26.COV2.S vaccine versus placebo. The receptors shown here come from a person aged 18-60 years who received the Ad26.COV2.S COVID-19 vaccine or a placebo. Each CDR3 is given with its conserved first and last residue. A D gene is named only where the DNA matches it firmly. Clone size, where shown, is once, few, many, or a class for clones that have expanded.

clone size	V gene	J gene	D gene	CDR3 protein	CDR3 DNA
NA	TRBV28	TRBJ2-5	NA	CASRRDIVPGTQYF	TGTGCCAGCAGACGGGACATAGTCCCTGGGACCCAGTACTTC
NA	TRBV24-1	TRBJ2-3	NA	CATSDLNRGVTDTQYF	TGTGCCACCAGTGATTTGAACCGCGGGGTCACAGATACGCAGTATTTT
NA	TRBV6-5	TRBJ1-2	NA	CASRDATGLVYGYTF	TGTGCCAGCAGGGACGCAACAGGGCTTGTGTATGGCTACACCTTC
NA	TRBV30	TRBJ1-1	NA	CAWSVGGTEAFF	TGTGCCTGGAGTGTTGGGGGTACTGAAGCTTTCTTT
NA	TRBV2	TRBJ1-2	NA	CASSVTETYGYTF	TGTGCCAGCAGTGTGACAGAGACATATGGCTACACCTTC
NA	TRBV6-5	TRBJ1-1	NA	CASSYGPNTEAFF	TGTGCCAGCAGTTACGGGCCGAACACTGAAGCTTTCTTT
NA	TRBV23-1	TRBJ2-7	TRBD1	CASSQLRTGGAGPYEQYF	TGCGCCAGCAGTCAACTGCGGACAGGGGGCGCGGGACCCTACGAGCAGTACTTC
few	TRBV27	TRBJ2-3	TRBD1	CASSTRQGKRADTQYF	TGTGCCAGCAGTACGAGACAGGGTAAAAGGGCAGATACGCAGTATTTT
NA	TRBV4-1	TRBJ2-3	TRBD2	CASSPVAGGADTQYF	TGCGCCAGCAGCCCTGTAGCGGGGGGGGCAGATACGCAGTATTTT
once	TRBV7-2	TRBJ1-2	TRBD1	CASTPGQGAWGYTF	TGTGCCAGCACCCCGGGACAGGGGGCGTGGGGCTACACCTTC
NA	TRBV7-9	TRBJ2-3	TRBD1	CASSPGQSTDTQYF	TGTGCCAGCAGCCCGGGACAGAGCACAGATACGCAGTATTTT
NA	TRBV28	TRBJ2-3	NA	CASSPTVGTDTQYF	TGTGCCAGCAGTCCCACCGTGGGCACAGATACGCAGTATTTT
NA	TRBV10-2	TRBJ1-2	NA	CATLDGGRDGYTF	TGCGCCACCCTAGACGGGGGGCGCGATGGCTACACCTTC
NA	TRBV18	TRBJ1-5	NA	CASSPGPRNQPQHF	TGTGCCAGCTCACCAGGGCCTCGTAATCAGCCCCAGCATTTT